Each of the 19 T cell receptor beta chains below was sequenced from the same sample in a study of T cell repertoires in cytomegalovirus infection. One entry per CDR3 protein, called by TCRdb with MiXCR from the reads. The sample lists about 830,000 distinct CDR3 sequences; around a third were seen once. The antigens for these receptors are not known. The input for sequencing was cultured CD8+ T cells from PBMCs, taken from culture after CMV antigen stimulation. All receptors come from a human donor in good health (CMV status not recorded). Some clones in this sample may be carry-over from other donors' samples.

This clonotype was observed a handful of times. The V call is TRBV6-1, the J call TRBJ2-7, with TRBD1 matching over 9 bases. This CDR3 is built from 11 residues. The V gene end was trimmed by 10 bases and the J gene end by 5 bases; junction bases not matched to a gene: 3. CDR1 and CDR2 from the germline V gene are MNHNS and SASEGT. The CDR3 region has the DNA TGTGCCACTGGGACAGGGCACGAGCAGTACGTC. This gives the protein CATGTGHEQYV.

The rearrangement uses TRBV20-1 and TRBJ2-3; D is perhaps TRBD1 (5 bases). Trimming left V 1 base short and J 1 base short, with 15 bases between. CDR3 length equals 16 residues. Germline V gene sequence: CDR1 DFQATT, CDR2 SNEGSKA (reference sequence). The CDR3 here is CSARARAAPGTDTQYF. CDR3 sequence (DNA): TGCAGTGCTAGAGCCAGGGCCGCTCCGGGCACAGATACGCAGTATTTT.

The rearrangement links TRBV7-9 to TRBJ2-5, with TRBD1 as a possible D gene (5 bases). The CDR3 spans 12 residues. Trimming left V 5 bases short and J 4 bases short, with 8 bases between. CDR1 and CDR2 (germline): SEHNR, FQNEAQ (reference sequence). CDR3 residues: CASSHQGETQYF. Here the CDR3 DNA reads TGTGCCAGCAGCCACCAGGGAGAGACCCAGTACTTC.

The chain links TRBV27 to TRBJ2-3; perhaps D is TRBD1 or TRBD2 (5 bases each). Trimming took 0 bases from V and 0 from J, leaving 10 bases between them. Germline V gene lookup returns CDR1 MNHEY and CDR2 SMNVEV (reference sequence). The CDR3 consists of 16 residues. In nucleotides, the CDR3 is TGTGCCAGCAGTTTATCGGGGCGCGGGAGCACAGATACGCAGTATTTT. This translates into CASSLSGRGSTDTQYF.

This clonotype occurred many times. V usage is TRBV7-2 and J usage is TRBJ1-5; TRBD1 aligns across 7 bases. Germline V gene data show CDR1 as SGHTA and CDR2 as FQGNSA. The CDR3 has 15 amino acids. Trimming removed 5 bases from V and 0 bases from J; junction bases left unmatched: 4. In DNA, the CDR3 is TGTGCCAGCAGCGATCACAGGGGTAGCAATCAGCCCCAGCATTTT. It specifies CASSDHRGSNQPQHF.

This chain joins TRBV27 and TRBJ1-1; D remains unclear. There are 13 residues in the CDR3. Germline values: CDR1 MNHEY, CDR2 SMNVEV (reference sequence). Between the trimmed V and J ends, which lost 6 bases and 4 bases, there was a span of 12 bases. CDR3 loop: CASSPRRVTEAFF. The CDR3 DNA reads as TGTGCCAGCAGCCCTCGAAGGGTCACTGAAGCTTTCTTT.

The rearrangement joins TRBV27 to TRBJ2-6; possible D gene TRBD2, 5 bases. The V end was cut by 5 bases, the J end by 1 base, with 21 bases between. Per the germline V gene, CDR1 is MNHEY and CDR2 is SMNVEV (reference sequence). This CDR3 comprises 19 residues. The CDR3 DNA reads as TGTGCCAGCAGTAACTTCGGGAACAGTTTCGTGTCTGGGGCCAACGTCCTGACTTTC. Protein: CASSNFGNSFVSGANVLTF.

This clonotype was counted ten times or more. The rearrangement uses TRBV5-1 and TRBJ1-1; weak D call: TRBD1 (5 bases). The germline V gene has CDR1 SGHRS and CDR2 YFSETQ. Trimming took 4 bases from V and 1 from J, leaving 17 bases between them. The CDR3 sequence is 16 residues long. The CDR3, as DNA: TGCGCCAGCAGCCCCCATCCAGGGCGTAAGAACACTGAAGCTTTCTTT. Its protein is CASSPHPGRKNTEAFF.

The chain couples TRBV4-3 to TRBJ2-2; 11 positions match TRBD1. The CDR3 is 17 residues long. With V trimmed by 1 base and J by 4 bases, 5 bases remained unmatched. Germline loops: CDR1 LGHNA, CDR2 YSLEER. In nucleotides, the CDR3 is TGCGCCAGCAGCCAAGGGTTTGGGACAGGGGGCACCGGGGAGCTGTTTTTT. Translating it yields CASSQGFGTGGTGELFF.

This clonotype has just a few counts. The CDR3 DNA reads as TGCAGCGCCTGGGGCACAGATACGCAGTATTTT. It translates to CSAWGTDTQYF. The V and J genes are TRBV29-1 and TRBJ2-3; D remains unclear. CDR1 SQVTM and CDR2 ANQGSEA come from the germline V gene. The CDR3 has 11 amino acids. V was shortened by 7 bases and J by 1 base, with 6 bases between the two germline ends.

A note on this clonotype: An end of the junction differs from the germline gene, which may be a read error. This chain uses TRBV12-5 with TRBJ2-2; 7 bases are a match to TRBD1. CDR1 LGHNT and CDR2 FRNRAP come from the germline V gene. CDR3 size: 12 residues. Here the CDR3 reads CVSGPRTGELFF. CDR3 nucleotides: TGTGTTAGTGGTCCACGGACAGGAGAGCTGTTTTTT. The complete variable domain, with remaining parts taken from reference TRBV12-5 and TRBJ2-2, reads DARVTQTPRHKVTEMGQEVTMRCQPILGHNTVFWYRQTMMQGLELLAYFRNRAPLDDSGMPKDRFSAEMPDATLATLKIQPSEPRDSAVYFCVSGPRTGELFFGEGSRLTVL.

This clonotype was detected only a few times. CDR3 residues: CASTEGDQPQHF. The CDR3 DNA is TGTGCCAGCACCGAAGGGGATCAGCCCCAGCATTTT. The chain links TRBV7-9 to TRBJ1-5; perhaps TRBD1 as D (5 bases). From germline, CDR1 is SEHNR and CDR2 FQNEAQ (reference sequence). V shed 7 bases and J shed 5 bases, with 9 bases lying between them. The CDR3 contains 12 residues.

In this sample, this clonotype turned up a few times. J is TRBJ2-1 and V is TRBV29-1; D remains unclear. Germline lookup yields CDR1 SQVTM and CDR2 ANQGSEA. The CDR3 is 13 residues long. Between the trimmed V and J ends, which lost 1 base and 3 bases, there was a span of 7 bases. CDR3 in amino acids: CSVEGLGYNEQFF. The DNA of the CDR3 is TGCAGCGTTGAAGGACTTGGCTACAATGAGCAGTTCTTC.

The chain carries TRBV28 and TRBJ1-2; TRBD1 is a possible D gene (6 bases). The germline V gene has CDR1 MDHEN and CDR2 SYDVKM. V was trimmed by 11 bases and J by 8 bases, leaving 24 bases between them. CDR3 length: 14 amino acids. The chain's CDR3 is CASQTLTGLGGYTF. The DNA for the CDR3 is TGTGCCTCCCAAACTCTTACAGGGCTGGGAGGCTACACCTTC.

This clonotype appeared a few times. The rearrangement joins TRBV3-1 to TRBJ1-4; 11 bases agree with TRBD1. CDR1 is LGHDT and CDR2 is YNNKEL in the germline V gene (reference sequence). Germline trimming cut 2 bases from V and 8 bases from J; bases unmatched to any gene: 13. This CDR3 is 18 amino acids long. The DNA of the CDR3 is TGTGCCAGCAGCCAACACTTGATCGGGGGACAGGGGGAGGAAAAACTGTTTTTT. Its translation: CASSQHLIGGQGEEKLFF.

Note on this clonotype: At one end, the junction sequence differs from germline, possibly due to a read error. The chain couples TRBV4-1 to TRBJ1-2, with 7 positions matching TRBD1. This CDR3 comprises 13 residues. Looked up from germline, CDR1 is MGHRA and CDR2 is YSYEKL. The CDR3 protein is CASSQTGTEEPRF. The DNA for the CDR3 is TGCGCCAGCAGCCAGACCGGGACAGAGGAGCCACGATTC.

This clonotype was observed many times. The rearrangement joins TRBV6-2 or TRBV6-3 to TRBJ2-3; D may be TRBD2 (5 bases). Germline V gene sequence: CDR1 MNHEY, CDR2 SVGEGT. The CDR3 loop spans 18 amino acids. Trimming left V 2 bases short and J 2 bases short, with 20 bases between. The CDR3 loop reads CASSYTWSSRHHTDTQYF. The DNA for the CDR3 is TGTGCCAGCAGTTACACCTGGTCTAGCCGACATCACACAGATACGCAGTATTTT.

In this sample, this clonotype turned up a few times. In DNA, the CDR3 is TGTGCCACCAGCAGAGAACGGCTATTTGCCGATACGCAGTATTTT. The encoded protein is CATSRERLFADTQYF. The V call is TRBV15, the J call TRBJ2-3; D ambiguous. Trimming removed 0 bases from V and 6 bases from J, with 13 bases in between. Germline assignment: CDR1 LNHNV and CDR2 YYDKDF (reference sequence). CDR3 length: 15 amino acids.

V is TRBV2 and J is TRBJ2-1; D remains ambiguous. The CDR3 sequence is 13 residues long. V was cut by 7 bases and J by 2 bases, with 9 bases left in between. Germline V CDR1 and CDR2: SNHLY, FYNNEI. CDR3: CASTSPPYNEQFF. The CDR3 region has the DNA TGTGCCAGCACCTCCCCCCCCTACAATGAGCAGTTCTTC.